This T cell receptor (beta chain) was captured in a study of T cells in Graves' hyperthyroidism and ophthalmopathy (dated by TCRdb to about 2019). For context, the study as a whole: Peripheral blood samples were taken at the time of initial diagnosis, prior to any treatment. An independent validation cohort of around 19 hyperthyroidism patients and roughly 16 patients who later progressed to ophthalmopathy tested prospective prediction of ophthalmopathy. The 75 to 100 discovery patients were randomly split 7:3 into training and test sets. To identify distinguishing TCR V-J signatures, a discovery cohort of around 100 patients was used, comprising fewer than 45 with Graves' ophthalmopathy and 57 with stable Graves' hyperthyroidism. In more than 5 Graves' hyperthyroidism patients, the study also compared T-cell repertoires from thyroid tissue with T-cell repertoires from blood. Following sampling, methimazole starting at 30 mg daily was given to hyperthyroidism patients, and high-dose intravenous methylprednisolone was given to ophthalmopathy patients. The paper reports TCR Vbeta CDR3 sequencing of 140 or so peripheral blood samples: around 41 ophthalmopathy, under 85 hyperthyroidism and 17 progressor patients.

Hyperthyroidism patients were newly diagnosed, had a disease duration of under 2 months, and were aged 18 to 65 years. Any patient with an uncontrolled infection, another autoimmune disease, pregnancy or lactation was excluded. Diagnoses were established on the basis of clinical symptoms, serum thyroxine and TRAb, thyroid ultrasound, and orbital computed tomography. Blood from progressor patients was collected at the time of first diagnosis with hyperthyroidism, before any ophthalmopathy symptoms had appeared. Ficoll-Paque density gradient centrifugation was used to isolate PBMCs from around 10 ml of fresh peripheral blood. Progressor patients were first diagnosed with Graves' hyperthyroidism and then developed ophthalmopathy during follow-up. Total RNA was extracted with Trizol reagent, and quality was checked on an Agilent 2100 Bioanalyzer. From a lookup of the germline V gene (reference sequence), CDR1 and CDR2 are LGHDT and YNNKEL. Measured from the cysteine to the phenylalanine, the CDR3 is 14 residues long. Kept here is only the CDR3 DNA, which spans 42 bases and is read in frame from base 1. Ends trimmed: V by 3 bases, J by 5 bases; bases unmatched to a gene: 3.

This clonotype was counted ten times or more. There is no known antigen for this receptor. No per-base quality is available; no much larger clone lies one base away. TCR beta CDR3 regions were amplified from RNA transcripts. The TCR CDR3 was subjected to a first round of RT-PCR using the HTBI primer set and the Qiagen OneStep RT-PCR kit. Libraries were constructed in a second round of multiplex PCR, after which size selection and purification were carried out. The libraries were sequenced on an Illumina HiSeq2000 using paired-end 100 bp reads. As for the original processing: SOAPnuke was used to process the raw data, throwing out any read that contained adapters or uncalled bases, had a mean Phred below 15, or lacked an exact constant-primer or identifier match. COPE v1.2.5 was used to merge the high-quality paired reads, and each unique nucleotide sequence was defined as a clonotype. MiTCR v1.1 was used to align clonotypes to the IMGT TRBV, TRBD and TRBJ reference segments. Only V-J combinations with frequency above 0.0001, covering 99% to 99.2% of repertoires, were analysed. The TCS score was defined as F50 (clonal expansion) divided by E x V (chaos), with BLOSUM62-based TCRdist calculated between CDR3 peptides within each V-J. Welch's t-statistics and random forest reduced 500 to 550 V-J features to under 15, which were used in a naive Bayes classifier (R e1071). The public reads were reprocessed in TCRdb via fastp at Q25 and MiXCR, keeping in-frame beta chains. Rows matching on CDR3 protein sequence are summarized as one entry with the most common DNA and genes. What appears here as the V and J calls and clone size reflects TCRdb's work, not the paper's. For this sample the table gives under 450,000 distinct CDR3 sequences, of which 17% were detected only once. The ten largest make up around 35% of the sample.

Paper-wide results and their limitations: Sample size was not statistically predetermined, and blinding of investigators to group allocation was not performed. A model built on a 13 V-J signature distinguished ophthalmopathy from stable hyperthyroidism, reaching over 85% sensitivity and about 81% specificity in cross-validation and 80%/75% in testing. In validation, progression to ophthalmopathy was predicted by the model with roughly 71% sensitivity and approximately 78% specificity, a median of about 6.8 months before onset. Most expanded thyroid clonotypes (frequency above 0.001) were also found in blood, which suggests that blood repertoires may mirror thyroid immune responses.

The TCR was taken from a woman in her twenties or thirties with Graves' hyperthyroidism that later progressed to Graves' ophthalmopathy. The sequencing sample was made of blood. The chain was built from TRBV3-1 and TRBJ2-7; the central 11 bases match TRBD1. The DNA reads TGTGCCAGCAGCCACCCGGGACAGGGGGACGAGCAGTACTTC. This is translated as CASSHPGQGDEQYF.